Listed below are T cell receptor beta chains from one sample, sequenced in a study of blood T cells in healthy people across ages. Via MiXCR, TCRdb re-called the 5' RACE reads, giving one row per CDR3 protein. Of around 1.5 million distinct CDR3 sequences in the sample, about 32% were seen once. The sequenced sample was blood. These receptors were collected from a young woman in good health. Both conserved end residues are part of each CDR3. The D gene is left open where the match is weak. Only some rows state a clone size, as once, few, many or a class for expanded clones.

clone size,D gene,J gene,V gene,CDR3 DNA,CDR3 protein
few,TRBD1,TRBJ2-5,TRBV7-6,TGTGCCAGCAGCGCCGGGACAGGGACGGAGACCCAGTACTTC,CASSAGTGTETQYF
few,NA,TRBJ2-1,TRBV4-1,TGCGCCAGCAGCCAAGCCCAGTCCCGGGATAATGAGCAGTTCTTC,CASSQAQSRDNEQFF
NA,NA,TRBJ2-1,TRBV4-1,TGCGCCAGCAGCCCGGACAGAAACAAAAGGATCTTC,CASSPDRNKRIF
few,NA,TRBJ1-4,TRBV9,TGTGCCAGCAATACAGGGACCGCAACTAATGAAAAACTGTTTTTT,CASNTGTATNEKLFF
NA,NA,TRBJ2-3,TRBV4-2,TGTGCCAGCAGCACCCGAACCCCCCCCGCGGATACGCAGTATTTT,CASSTRTPPADTQYF
NA,NA,TRBJ2-7,TRBV4-1,TGCGCCAGCAGCCAAAAGCTTGGGCGCTACGAGCAGTACTTT,CASSQKLGRYEQYF
NA,NA,TRBJ2-7,TRBV7-9,TGTGCCAGCAGCTCCCGGCCCCAGGGCACCTACGAGCAGTACTTC,CASSSRPQGTYEQYF
few,TRBD2,TRBJ2-5,TRBV7-3,TGTGCCAGCAGCGCCGGGACTAGCGGTCACCAAGAGACCCAGTACTTC,CASSAGTSGHQETQYF
NA,NA,TRBJ2-1,TRBV7-3,TGTGCCAGCAGCTTGATGGGGACTCCGGAGAGTGAGCAGTTCTTC,CASSLMGTPESEQFF
few,TRBD2,TRBJ2-1,TRBV9,TGTGCCAGCAGCGTGGGCGGGGGGGGTTACAATGAGCAGTTCTTC,CASSVGGGGYNEQFF
few,TRBD1,TRBJ2-7,TRBV18,TGTGCCAGCTCACCGAAAACGGACAGGAGTGAGCAGTACTTC,CASSPKTDRSEQYF
many,NA,TRBJ2-7,TRBV4-1,TGCGCCAGCAGCCAAGAGGGTCTAAGACCCCCGGGGAACGAGCAGTACTTC,CASSQEGLRPPGNEQYF
NA,TRBD2,TRBJ2-1,TRBV10-3,TGTGCCATCTCACAATCTAGCGGGGGAGGGGGCAATGAGCAGTTCTTC,CAISQSSGGGGNEQFF
NA,NA,TRBJ2-7,TRBV9,TGTGCCAGCAGCGTCGACGACAGGAGCTCCTACGAGCAGTACTTC,CASSVDDRSSYEQYF
few,TRBD1,TRBJ1-2,TRBV4-1,TGCGCCAGCAGCCATCGTGACAGGGAAAGCGCTGGCTACACCTTC,CASSHRDRESAGYTF
once,TRBD1,TRBJ2-7,TRBV14,TGTGCCAGCAGCGCCGGGACAGGGTGGGTAGCCCACTCCTACGAGCAGTACTTC,CASSAGTGWVAHSYEQYF
many,TRBD1,TRBJ2-5,TRBV10-3,TGTGCCATCAAGGAGACAGGGGAAGAGACCCAGTACTTC,CAIKETGEETQYF
NA,NA,TRBJ2-5,TRBV3-1,TGTGCCAGCAGCCAAGAGATGCTAGGGGAGACCCAGTACTTC,CASSQEMLGETQYF
few,NA,TRBJ2-1,TRBV4-2,TGTGCCAGCAGCCAAGAAGAGGCGCCAAGCTCCTACAATGAGCAGTTCTTC,CASSQEEAPSSYNEQFF
few,TRBD1,TRBJ2-7,TRBV27,TGTGCCAGCAGTTTAATCTCTGGGCAGGGGGCCTACGAGCAGTACTTC,CASSLISGQGAYEQYF
many,TRBD1,TRBJ2-1,TRBV20-1,TGCAGTGCTATCCGCAGGGGGCTAAACTCCTACAATGAGCAGTTCTTC,CSAIRRGLNSYNEQFF
few,TRBD2,TRBJ2-3,TRBV25-1,TGTGCCAGCAGTGTTCGGGGGGTAGCGGGAGGAGCAGATACGCAGTATTTT,CASSVRGVAGGADTQYF